This TCR beta chain is drawn from a study of shared T cell receptors in the human thymus. Clones were read by immunoSEQ multiplex PCR, and TCRdb kept only the in-frame ones, dropping some. Among 500,000 to 850,000 clones, roughly 86% were seen once, and the ten largest hold more than 0.009%. Losses at the gene ends were 11 bases for V and 4 bases for J; bases not matched to a gene: 10. This CDR3 spans 14 amino acids. The germline V gene encodes CDR1 SGHVS and CDR2 FQNEAQ. Another study also made use of these data, one on human thymus T cells. This second report adds: There were highly overlapping thymic repertoires among unrelated individuals, as related research reported.

The sample consisted of thymocytes. The chain links TRBV7-8 to TRBJ2-1, with 8 bases identical to TRBD2. The origin of this receptor is a boy less than two years old with a congenital heart defect. This chain's CDR3 is CADSSGTSYNEQFF. Here the CDR3 DNA reads TGTGCCGATTCCTCCGGGACTAGTTACAATGAGCAGTTCTTC.